Listed here is a single TCR beta chain. Its antigen is unknown. Profiled with immunoSEQ multiplex PCR; TCRdb holds only in-frame clones, not every one. Among around 220,000 clones listed, 90% to 95% were seen once. These data come from a study of T cell responses to AZD1222 COVID-19 vaccine. Study-wide results and limits: Unmutated variant regions reportedly attract nearly half of all spike-specific TCRs. The breadth and depth of Spike-specific TCRs increased once two AZD1222 doses had been given. The sample set comprised mostly white British donors with more females, and clonal diversity was possibly underestimated. Baseline serology detected seropositivity in only six AZD1222 recipients.

The V gene lost 5 bases and the J gene lost 4 bases, with 6 bases spanning the gap. The CDR3 sequence is 12 residues long. Germline V gene sequence: CDR1 MNHEY, CDR2 SVGAGI. The receptor's source is an adult who received the MenACWY meningococcal vaccine as a control. V is TRBV6-5 and J is TRBJ1-3; D ambiguous. The material sequenced was peripheral blood, taken 28 days after the second dose of the MenACWY control vaccine. As DNA, the CDR3 is TGTGCCAGCAGTCCGGAAGGAAACACCATATATTTT. This translates into CASSPEGNTIYF.